This T cell receptor (beta chain) was sequenced in a study of T cells in Graves' hyperthyroidism and ophthalmopathy. Points from the study as a whole: Most expanded thyroid clonotypes above 0.001 recurred in blood.

Amplified TCR beta CDR3 regions came from RNA transcripts. RT-PCR in the first round (using the HTBI primer set) targeted the TCR CDR3. TCRdb redid the calling of the multiplex PCR reads with MiXCR, one entry per CDR3 protein. The repertoire includes around 350,000 distinct CDR3 sequences, about a fifth of them detected once, and approximately 4% sits in the top ten. Remarks on this clonotype: Its antigen is currently unknown.

Isolation of PBMCs was performed on 8.5 to 10 ml fresh peripheral blood. The sequence was collected from a woman between 18 and 29 years old with Graves' hyperthyroidism. Sequenced sample: blood.

CDR3 coding DNA: TGTGCCAGCAGCTTCGGGACAGGGGCCACCTGGAACACTGAAGCTTTCTTT. Its protein product is CASSFGTGATWNTEAFF. The chain links TRBV12-3 or TRBV12-4 to TRBJ1-1; TRBD1 agrees at 10 bases. Unmatched junction bases numbered 11, after V lost 6 bases and J lost 1 base. The CDR3 consists of 17 residues.